Listed below are T cell receptor beta chains from one sample, sequenced in a study of T cell responses to AZD1222 COVID-19 vaccine. Clones were sequenced by immunoSEQ multiplex PCR, and TCRdb holds only the in-frame ones, with some missing. Of roughly 99,000 clones listed, just over 90% were seen once; the top ten hold roughly 8%. Specimen: peripheral blood, collected 28 days after the second AZD1222 dose. Receptor source: an adult who received the AZD1222 COVID-19 vaccine. CDR3s include the opening cysteine and the closing phenylalanine or tryptophan. A D gene is named only where the DNA matches it firmly. Size is omitted from some rows. Given values are once, few, many or a class for expanded clones.

>TRBV2|NA|TRBJ1-3|NA
TGTGCCAGCAGTGCAAGTGAGACCCAGCGAGGAAGAAACACCATATATTTT
CASSASETQRGRNTIYF
>TRBV24-1|NA|TRBJ2-1|TRBD1
TGTGCCACCAGTGACTCGACAGGGGCATCCTACAATGAGCAGTTCTTC
CATSDSTGASYNEQFF
>TRBV6-5|NA|TRBJ1-2|TRBD1
TGTGCCAGCAGAGCAGGGGGCGATGGGTATGGCTACACCTTC
CASRAGGDGYGYTF
>TRBV5-1|NA|TRBJ1-4|NA
TGCGCCACCAAAACCGGGACAAGAAATGAAAAACTGTTTTTT
CATKTGTRNEKLFF
>TRBV15|NA|TRBJ2-3|TRBD2
TGTGCCACCAGCCTATACCCGCGGGAGGGCCAAGATACGCAGTATTTT
CATSLYPREGQDTQYF
>TRBV18|few|TRBJ1-3|NA
TGTGCCAGCTCACGAGCGGGGGGCTTTGGAAACACCATATATTTT
CASSRAGGFGNTIYF
>TRBV3-1/TRBV3-2|once|TRBJ2-7|NA
TGTGCCAGCAGCCAAGGAAGGGGACTCCAGCGTGACGAGCAGTACTTC
CASSQGRGLQRDEQYF
>TRBV19|NA|TRBJ1-1|NA
TGTGCCAGCCCTCTATCGAGGCGAGGCACTGAAGCTTTCTTT
CASPLSRRGTEAFF
>TRBV18|NA|TRBJ2-3|TRBD1
TGTGCCAGCTCACCACGTACAGGGGACACAGATACGCAGTATTTT
CASSPRTGDTDTQYF
>TRBV20-1|once|TRBJ2-5|NA
TGCAGTGCAAGCACCCGCGGGACCCAGTACTTC
CSASTRGTQYF
>TRBV5-1|NA|TRBJ1-1|TRBD1
TGCGCCAGCGGAACGGACAGGGGCTACTCGGCTGAAGCTTTCTTT
CASGTDRGYSAEAFF
>TRBV19|NA|TRBJ2-1|TRBD2
TGTGCCAGTAAGACTAGCGGGAAGAATGAGCAGTTCTTC
CASKTSGKNEQFF
>TRBV7-9|NA|TRBJ2-1|NA
TGTGCCAGCAGCTTAGGGGACAATGAGCAGTTCTTC
CASSLGDNEQFF
>TRBV7-8|NA|TRBJ2-7|NA
TGTGCCAGCAGCTTAGCTAGTTATAACGAGCAGTACTTC
CASSLASYNEQYF
>TRBV27|NA|TRBJ1-2|TRBD1
TGTGCCAGCAGTACCCCCGGGACAGCACATGGCTACACCTTC
CASSTPGTAHGYTF
>TRBV15|once|TRBJ2-3|TRBD1
TGTGCCACCAGCTTGACGGCTAGCAGGGGGACAGATACGCAGTATTTT
CATSLTASRGTDTQYF
>TRBV6-2/TRBV6-3|NA|TRBJ2-2|NA
TGTGCCAGCAGCCTATACACCGGGGAGCTGTTTTTT
CASSLYTGELFF
>TRBV28|NA|TRBJ1-4|NA
TGTGCCAGCAGTTTAGGAGGTTCGATCGAAAAACTGTTTTTT
CASSLGGSIEKLFF
>TRBV7-2|NA|TRBJ2-1|NA
TGTGCCAGCAGCTTGAATGGCAGCCCTGAGCAGTTCTTC
CASSLNGSPEQFF
>TRBV28|few|TRBJ1-2|NA
TGTGCCAGCCGGCGGAATGGCTACACCTTC
CASRRNGYTF
>TRBV28|NA|TRBJ2-5|TRBD1
TGTGCCAGCAGTCGGGACAGGGCTGACTTC
CASSRDRADF
>TRBV29-1|once|TRBJ1-5|NA
TGCAGCGCCGTAGGTGACAATCAGCCCCAGCATTTT
CSAVGDNQPQHF
>TRBV9|once|TRBJ2-2|NA
TGTGCCAGCAGCGCGGAAACCAGGGGGAACACCGGGGAGCTGTTTTTT
CASSAETRGNTGELFF
>TRBV18|NA|TRBJ1-1|TRBD1
TGTGCCAGCTCACCATTTGTTCGGACAGGAGGGTTTGAAGCTTTCTTT
CASSPFVRTGGFEAFF
>TRBV30|NA|TRBJ1-5|NA
TGTGCCTGGAGTAGACAGGTCAATCAGCCCCAGCATTTT
CAWSRQVNQPQHF
>TRBV9|NA|TRBJ2-1|TRBD2
TGTGCCAGCAGCGTAGGGACTAGGAATGAGCAGTTCTTC
CASSVGTRNEQFF
>TRBV7-9|NA|TRBJ1-5|NA
TGTGCCAGCAGCACCGATAGCAATCAGCCCCAGCATTTT
CASSTDSNQPQHF